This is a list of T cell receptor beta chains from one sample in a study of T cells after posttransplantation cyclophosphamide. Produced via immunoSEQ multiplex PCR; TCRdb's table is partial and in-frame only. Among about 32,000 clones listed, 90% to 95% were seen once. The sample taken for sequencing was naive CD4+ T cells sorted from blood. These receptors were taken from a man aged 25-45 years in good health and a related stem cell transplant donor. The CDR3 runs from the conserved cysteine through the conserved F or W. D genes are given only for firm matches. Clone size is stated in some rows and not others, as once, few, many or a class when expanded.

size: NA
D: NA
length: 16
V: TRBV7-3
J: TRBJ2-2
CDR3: CASSLGPPGNTGELFF
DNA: TGTGCCAGCAGCTTAGGCCCACCAGGGAACACCGGGGAGCTGTTTTTT

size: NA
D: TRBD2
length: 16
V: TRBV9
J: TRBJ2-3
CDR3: CASSVPSGGFTDTQYF
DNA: TGTGCCAGCAGCGTCCCTAGCGGGGGGTTCACAGATACGCAGTATTTT

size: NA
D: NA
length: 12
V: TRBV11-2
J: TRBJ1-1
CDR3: CASSLVGRGAFF
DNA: TGTGCCAGCAGCTTAGTGGGCAGGGGAGCTTTCTTT

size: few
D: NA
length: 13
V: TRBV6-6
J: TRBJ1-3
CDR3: CASSYGSGNTIYF
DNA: TGTGCCAGCAGTTACGGCAGTGGAAACACCATATATTTT

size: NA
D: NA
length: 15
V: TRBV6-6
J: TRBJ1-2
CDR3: CASSYFRVSNYGYTF
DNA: TGTGCCAGCAGTTACTTCAGGGTTTCTAACTATGGCTACACCTTC

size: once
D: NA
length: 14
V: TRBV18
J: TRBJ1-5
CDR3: CASSPGQSNQPQHF
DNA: TGTGCCAGCTCACCAGGACAGTCCAATCAGCCCCAGCATTTT

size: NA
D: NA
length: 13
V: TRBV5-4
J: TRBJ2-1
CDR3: CASSVGQKNEQFF
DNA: TGTGCCAGCAGCGTCGGACAGAAGAATGAGCAGTTCTTC

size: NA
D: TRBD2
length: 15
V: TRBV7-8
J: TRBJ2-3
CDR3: CASSSIAGGVDTQYF
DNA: TGTGCCAGCAGCTCCATAGCGGGGGGTGTAGATACGCAGTATTTT

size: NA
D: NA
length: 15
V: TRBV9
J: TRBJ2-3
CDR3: CASRLGGGLTDTQYF
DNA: TGTGCCAGTCGACTAGGGGGGGGGCTTACAGATACGCAGTATTTT

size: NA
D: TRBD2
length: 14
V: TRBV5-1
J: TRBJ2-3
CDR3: CASSSGLAGNTQYF
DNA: TGCGCCAGCAGCTCTGGACTAGCGGGAAATACGCAGTATTTT

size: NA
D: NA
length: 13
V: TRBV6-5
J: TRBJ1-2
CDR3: CASTRAGVYGYTF
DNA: TGTGCCAGCACCCGGGCGGGTGTCTATGGCTACACCTTC

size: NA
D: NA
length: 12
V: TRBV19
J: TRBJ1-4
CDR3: CASRIGEEKLFF
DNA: TGTGCCAGTAGGATAGGGGAGGAAAAACTGTTTTTT

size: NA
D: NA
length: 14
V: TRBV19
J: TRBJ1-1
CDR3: CASSTGQKYTEAFF
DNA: TGTGCCAGTAGTACAGGACAGAAATACACTGAAGCTTTCTTT

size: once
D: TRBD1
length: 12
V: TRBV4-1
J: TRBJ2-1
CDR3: CASTGTANEQFF
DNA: TGCGCCAGCACTGGGACAGCCAATGAGCAGTTCTTC

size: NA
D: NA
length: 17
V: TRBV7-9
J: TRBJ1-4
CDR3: CASSLGHPSGDNEKLFF
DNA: TGTGCCAGCAGCTTAGGGCACCCATCGGGGGATAATGAAAAACTGTTTTTT

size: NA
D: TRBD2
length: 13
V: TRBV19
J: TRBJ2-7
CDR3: CASSGTGGHEQYF
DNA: TGTGCCAGTTCAGGAACGGGGGGGCATGAGCAGTACTTC

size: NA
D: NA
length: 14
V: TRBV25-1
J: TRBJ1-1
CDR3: CASSEGGGGTEAFF
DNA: TGTGCCAGCAGTGAGGGAGGGGGGGGGACGGAAGCTTTCTTT

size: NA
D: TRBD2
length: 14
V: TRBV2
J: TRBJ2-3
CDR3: CASEQTSGSDTQYF
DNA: TGTGCCAGCGAACAGACTAGCGGTTCAGATACGCAGTATTTT

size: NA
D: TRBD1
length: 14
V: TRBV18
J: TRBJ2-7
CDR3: CASSPRQGAYEQYF
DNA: TGTGCCAGCTCACCACGACAGGGGGCTTACGAGCAGTACTTC

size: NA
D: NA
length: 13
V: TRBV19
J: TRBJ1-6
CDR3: CASSPGYNSPLHF
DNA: TGTGCCAGTAGTCCGGGTTATAATTCACCCCTCCACTTT

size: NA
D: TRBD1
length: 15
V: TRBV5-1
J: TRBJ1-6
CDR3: CASSPWGQPNSPLHF
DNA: TGCGCCAGCAGCCCATGGGGACAGCCGAATTCACCCCTCCACTTT

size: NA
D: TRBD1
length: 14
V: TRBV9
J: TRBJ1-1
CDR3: CASSVAPGGTEAFF
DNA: TGTGCCAGCAGCGTAGCGCCAGGGGGCACTGAAGCTTTCTTT

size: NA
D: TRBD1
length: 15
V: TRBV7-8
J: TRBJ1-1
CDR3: CASSLDRVTNTEAFF
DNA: TGTGCCAGCAGCTTGGACAGGGTGACGAACACTGAAGCTTTCTTT

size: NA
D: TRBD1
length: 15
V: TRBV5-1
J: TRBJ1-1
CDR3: CASSGRDRKNTEAFF
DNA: TGCGCCAGCAGCGGCCGGGACAGAAAGAACACTGAAGCTTTCTTT

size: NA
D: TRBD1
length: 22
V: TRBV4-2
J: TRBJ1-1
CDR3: CASSQARLGGQGKFQSNTEAFF
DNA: TGTGCCAGCAGCCAAGCGCGGTTGGGTGGACAGGGGAAGTTTCAGTCGAACACTGAAGCTTTCTTT

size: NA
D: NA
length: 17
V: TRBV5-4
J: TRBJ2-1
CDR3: CASSPFPSGSKYNEQFF
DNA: TGTGCCAGCAGTCCCTTCCCTTCGGGGAGCAAATACAATGAGCAGTTCTTC

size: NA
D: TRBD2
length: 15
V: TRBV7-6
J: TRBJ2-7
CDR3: CASSQGLAGFSEQYF
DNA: TGTGCCAGCAGCCAGGGACTAGCGGGTTTTTCCGAGCAGTACTTC

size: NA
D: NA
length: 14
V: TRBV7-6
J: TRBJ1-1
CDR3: CASSLANGNTEAFF
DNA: TGTGCCAGCAGCTTAGCAAACGGGAACACTGAAGCTTTCTTT

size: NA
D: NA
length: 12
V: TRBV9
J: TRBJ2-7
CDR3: CASSRENYEQYF
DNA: TGTGCCAGCAGTCGGGAGAACTACGAGCAGTACTTC

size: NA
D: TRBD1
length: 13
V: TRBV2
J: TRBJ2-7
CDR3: CATTGGRWAEQYF
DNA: TGTGCCACCACAGGGGGCAGGTGGGCCGAGCAGTACTTC

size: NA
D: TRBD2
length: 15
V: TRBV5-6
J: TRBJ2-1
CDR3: CASSFGLAGGYEQFF
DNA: TGTGCCAGCAGCTTCGGACTAGCGGGGGGATATGAGCAGTTCTTC

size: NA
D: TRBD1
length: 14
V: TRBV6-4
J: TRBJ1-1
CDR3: CASSAGQGNTEAFF
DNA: TGTGCCAGCAGTGCGGGACAGGGGAACACTGAAGCTTTCTTT

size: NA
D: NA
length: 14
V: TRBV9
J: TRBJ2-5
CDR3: CASSVGGVQETQYF
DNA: TGTGCCAGCAGCGTCGGGGGAGTCCAAGAGACCCAGTACTTC

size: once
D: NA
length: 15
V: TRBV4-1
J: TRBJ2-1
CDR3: CASSQETGSYNEQFF
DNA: TGCGCCAGCAGCCAAGAAACGGGCTCCTACAATGAGCAGTTCTTC

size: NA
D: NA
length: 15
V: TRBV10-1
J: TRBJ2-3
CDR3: CASSESLGGTDTQYF
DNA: TGCGCCAGCAGTGAGTCCCTCGGAGGCACAGATACGCAGTATTTT

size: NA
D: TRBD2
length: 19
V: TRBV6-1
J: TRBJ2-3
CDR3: CASSEANPPSGGPTDTQYF
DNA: TGTGCCAGCAGTGAAGCTAACCCCCCGAGCGGGGGCCCCACAGATACGCAGTATTTT

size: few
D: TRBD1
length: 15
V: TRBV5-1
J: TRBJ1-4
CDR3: CASSPRTGNNEKLFF
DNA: TGCGCCAGCAGCCCCCGGACAGGGAATAATGAAAAACTGTTTTTT

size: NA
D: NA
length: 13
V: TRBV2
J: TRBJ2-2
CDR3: CATPDRNTGELFF
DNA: TGTGCCACCCCGGACAGGAACACCGGGGAGCTGTTTTTT

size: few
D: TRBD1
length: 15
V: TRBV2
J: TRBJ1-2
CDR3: CASSPQGDLNYGYTF
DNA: TGTGCCAGCAGTCCACAGGGGGATCTTAACTATGGCTACACCTTC

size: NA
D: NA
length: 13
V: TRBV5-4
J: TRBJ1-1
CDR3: CASSSQGYTEAFF
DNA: TGTGCCAGCAGCTCCCAGGGATACACTGAAGCTTTCTTT

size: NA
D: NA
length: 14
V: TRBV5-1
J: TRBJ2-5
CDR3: CAGSFGPGQETQYF
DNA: NA

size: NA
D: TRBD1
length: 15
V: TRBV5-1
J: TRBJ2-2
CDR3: CASSVGGQATGELFF
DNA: TGCGCCAGCAGCGTGGGGGGACAGGCCACCGGGGAGCTGTTTTTT

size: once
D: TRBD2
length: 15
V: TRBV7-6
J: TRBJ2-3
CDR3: CASSPSGASTDTQYF
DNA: TGTGCCAGCAGCCCGAGCGGGGCGAGCACAGATACGCAGTATTTT

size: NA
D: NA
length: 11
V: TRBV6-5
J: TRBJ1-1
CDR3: CASRRNTEAFF
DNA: TGTGCCAGCAGGCGTAACACTGAAGCTTTCTTT

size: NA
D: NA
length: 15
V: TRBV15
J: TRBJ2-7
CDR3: CATSRGGPLGDEQYF
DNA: TGTGCCACCAGCAGAGGGGGGCCCCTTGGCGACGAGCAGTACTTC

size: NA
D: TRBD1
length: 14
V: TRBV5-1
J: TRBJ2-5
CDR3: CASSLKGAGETQYF
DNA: TGCGCCAGCAGCTTGAAGGGGGCAGGTGAGACCCAGTACTTC

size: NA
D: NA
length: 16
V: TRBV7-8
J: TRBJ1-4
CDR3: CASSLGAGTTNEKLFF
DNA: TGTGCCAGCAGCTTAGGCGCAGGGACAACTAATGAAAAACTGTTTTTT

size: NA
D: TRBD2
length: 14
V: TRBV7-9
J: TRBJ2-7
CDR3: CASGSGGSSYEQYF
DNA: TGTGCCAGCGGAAGCGGGGGAAGCTCCTACGAGCAGTACTTC

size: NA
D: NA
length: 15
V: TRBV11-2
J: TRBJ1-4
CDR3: CASSSSRQRNEKLFF
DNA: TGTGCCAGCAGCTCCTCCCGACAGAGGAATGAAAAACTGTTTTTT

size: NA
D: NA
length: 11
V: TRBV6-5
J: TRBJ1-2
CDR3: CASRNSYGYTF
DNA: TGTGCCAGCAGGAATAGCTATGGCTACACCTTC

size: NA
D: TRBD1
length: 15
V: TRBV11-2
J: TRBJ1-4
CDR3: CASSLDGTVGEKLFF
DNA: TGTGCCAGCAGCTTAGACGGGACAGTTGGTGAAAAACTGTTTTTT

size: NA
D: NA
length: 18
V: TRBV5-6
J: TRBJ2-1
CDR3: CASSWLGHLNVSYNEQFF
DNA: TGTGCCAGCAGCTGGCTGGGACATTTAAACGTGTCCTACAATGAGCAGTTCTTC

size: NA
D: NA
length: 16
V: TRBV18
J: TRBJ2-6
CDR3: CASSLTGVSGANVLTF
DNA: TGTGCCAGCTCACTTACAGGTGTCTCTGGGGCCAACGTCCTGACTTTC

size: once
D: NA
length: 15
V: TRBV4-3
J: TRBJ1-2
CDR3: CASSQDLARTYGYTF
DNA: TGCGCCAGCAGCCAAGATTTAGCACGGACATATGGCTACACCTTC

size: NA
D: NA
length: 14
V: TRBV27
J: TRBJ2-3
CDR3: CASSRGTSTDTQYF
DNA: TGTGCCAGCAGCCGGGGTACCAGCACAGATACGCAGTATTTT

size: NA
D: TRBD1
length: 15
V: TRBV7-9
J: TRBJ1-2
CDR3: CASSFPGQVGYGYTF
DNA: TGTGCCAGCAGCTTTCCCGGACAGGTTGGATATGGCTACACCTTC

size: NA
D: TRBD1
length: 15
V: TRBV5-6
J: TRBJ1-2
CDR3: CASSPPDRGHYGYTF
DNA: TGTGCCAGCAGCCCACCGGACAGGGGGCATTATGGCTACACCTTC